The 5 T cell receptor beta chains given below trace back to one sample, sequenced in a study of CD8 T cells in ankylosing spondylitis. MiXCR was run by TCRdb on the 5' RACE reads, yielding one entry per CDR3 protein. The table has roughly 120,000 distinct CDR3 sequences, approximately 15% seen once. Specimen: blood, either unsorted or a sorted T cell fraction (not recorded which). The receptors stem from a female donor with ankylosing spondylitis or in good health (not recorded which).

This clonotype occurred many times. The chain is built from TRBV7-9 and TRBJ2-1; either TRBD1 or TRBD2 may fit D (6 bases each). Germline CDR1 and CDR2: SEHNR and FQNEAQ (reference sequence). The CDR3 is 17 amino acids. V lost 5 bases and J lost 3, with 20 bases in between. The CDR3 reads CASSPEDSPEGYNEQFF. In nucleotides, the CDR3 is TGTGCCAGCAGCCCCGAGGACAGCCCGGAGGGCTACAATGAGCAGTTCTTC.

This clonotype has ten or more counts. This sequence joins TRBV5-1 and TRBJ2-3; 8 bases match TRBD1. The ends lost 0 bases at V and 6 bases at J; junction bases unmatched: 0. This CDR3 is built from 13 residues. In germline, CDR1 is SGHRS, CDR2 YFSETQ. The CDR3 here is CASSLDRGDTQYF. The CDR3 DNA reads as TGCGCCAGCAGCTTGGACAGGGGGGATACGCAGTATTTT.

This clonotype has ten or more counts. The gene calls are TRBV28 and TRBJ1-5, with D tentatively TRBD1 (5 bases). CDR1 is MDHEN and CDR2 is SYDVKM in the germline V gene. V lost 3 bases and J lost 3, with 15 bases in between. CDR3 length: 16 residues. The CDR3 loop reads CASSLSGGGDNQPQHF. DNA for the CDR3: TGTGCCAGCAGTTTGTCCGGCGGGGGGGACAATCAGCCCCAGCATTTT.

The J gene is TRBJ1-5, the V gene TRBV12-3 or TRBV12-4; D unclear. This CDR3 has 12 amino acids. The V end lost 6 bases, the J end lost 7 bases, and 10 bases lay between the germline ends. This CDR3 reads CASSLQGQPQHF. The CDR3 region has the DNA TGTGCCAGCAGCCTTCAAGGACAGCCCCAGCATTTT.

This clonotype turned up a few times. The rearrangement joins TRBV15 to TRBJ1-5; D possibly corresponds to TRBD1 (5 bases). This CDR3 comprises 14 residues. Germline CDR1 reads LNHNV; CDR2 reads YYDKDF (reference sequence). Between the trimmed V and J ends, which lost 3 bases and 2 bases, there was a span of 8 bases. The CDR3 coding sequence is TGTGCCACCAGCAGCCAGGGAGGCAATCAGCCCCAGCATTTT. Translated: CATSSQGGNQPQHF.